Each of the 20 T cell receptor beta chains below was sequenced from the same sample in a study of molecular identifiers for immune sequencing clone quantification (dated by TCRdb to the late 2010s). Library prep was done by PCR. Reads for this sample came from an Illumina HiSeq 4000. TCRdb took the public reads, trimmed them with fastp at Q25, ran MiXCR for clone calling and kept in-frame beta chains. Each entry merges the rows of one CDR3 protein and shows their most common DNA and genes. The sample table holds a few hundred thousand distinct CDR3 sequences, of which over 20% were seen once. 0.7% to 0.95% of the sample is held by the ten biggest clonotypes. The sample taken for sequencing was naive CD8+ T cells from blood, with Jurkat cell RNA spiked in. This specimen's cell subset or site label, interpreted: FACS-sorted CD8+CD4-CCR7+CD45RA+ naive T cells. The receptors were gathered from a human donor in good health. Some libraries in this study had Jurkat cell RNA spiked in.

Many counts were recorded for this clonotype. The chain has TRBV5-1 and TRBJ2-7; maybe TRBD2 (5 bases). With 1 base removed from V and 5 bases from J, the gap between germline ends came to 13 bases. CDR1 SGHRS and CDR2 YFSETQ come from the germline V gene. The CDR3 loop spans 14 amino acids. For the CDR3, the DNA is TGCGCCAGCAGCTTGTCGGACGGGATGAACGAGCAGTACTTC. It is translated as CASSLSDGMNEQYF.

This clonotype was counted only a few times. V and J are TRBV11-3 and TRBJ2-1; 11 positions agree with TRBD2. Trimming at V came to 3 bases and at J to 9 bases, leaving 7 bases not matched to a gene. Looked up from germline, CDR1 is SGHNT and CDR2 is YENEEA. This CDR3 comprises 15 residues. The CDR3 loop reads CASSFTSGSLGEQFF. The CDR3 bases are TGTGCCAGCAGCTTCACTAGCGGGAGTCTCGGTGAGCAGTTCTTC.

This clonotype was observed at least ten times. The chain couples TRBV6-6 to TRBJ2-3, with D maybe TRBD1 (5 bases). This CDR3 is built from 15 residues. V was shortened by 2 bases and J by 6 bases, with 15 bases between the two germline ends. CDR1 is MNHNY, CDR2 SVGAGI, per germline (reference sequence). Written as DNA, the CDR3 is TGTGCCAGCAGTTACGCGAAGGCCAAGGGGGATACGCAGTATTTT. Protein sequence: CASSYAKAKGDTQYF.

This chain links TRBV30 with TRBJ2-2; D is unresolved. Germline CDR1 GTSNPN, CDR2 SVGIG (reference sequence). CDR3 length: 14 residues. V lost 0 bases to trimming and J lost 3 bases, with 8 bases between them. The CDR3 nucleotides are TGTGCCTGGAGTGTACTACAGTACACCGGGGAGCTGTTTTTT. It translates to CAWSVLQYTGELFF.

This clonotype was recorded many times. The chain employs TRBV9 and TRBJ2-2, with TRBD2 identical over 11 bases. Germline trimming cut 1 base from V and 5 bases from J; bases unmatched to any gene: 10. The CDR3 loop spans 18 amino acids. Looked up from germline, CDR1 is SGDLS and CDR2 is YYNGEE. The DNA of the CDR3 is TGTGCCAGCAGCGTAATGATAGCGGGAGGGCCGGATACCGGGGAGCTGTTTTTT. Translated: CASSVMIAGGPDTGELFF. Looking up the rest from reference TRBV9 and TRBJ2-2 gives the full variable domain: DSGVTQTPKHLITATGQRVTLRCSPRSGDLSVYWYQQSLDQGLQFLIQYYNGEERAKGNILERFSAQQFPDLHSELNLSSLELGDSALYFCASSVMIAGGPDTGELFFGEGSRLTVL.

In this sample, this clonotype turned up many times. The genes are TRBV19 and TRBJ2-5; TRBD2 agrees at 9 bases. Germline V gene data show CDR1 as LNHDA and CDR2 as SQIVND (reference sequence). V dropped 2 bases and J dropped 4; count of bases not matched to a gene: 2. The CDR3 loop spans 14 amino acids. CDR3 DNA sequence: TGTGCCAGTAGTATATGGACTAGCGCAGAGACCCAGTACTTC. This encodes CASSIWTSAETQYF.

This clonotype was found a few times. The CDR3 here is CASSFANRAEQYF. The CDR3 bases are TGTGCCAGCAGTTTCGCCAACAGGGCCGAGCAGTACTTC. The chain links TRBV6-2 or TRBV6-3 to TRBJ2-7; D is perhaps TRBD1 (6 bases). The CDR3 extends over 13 amino acids. Germline V gives CDR1 MNHEY, CDR2 SVGEGT. V shed 4 bases and J shed 6 bases, with 13 bases lying between them.

This clonotype has a count of ten or more. The chain recombines TRBV7-6 with TRBJ2-5; D remains unclear. CDR1 and CDR2 (germline): SGHVS, FNYEAQ. With 5 bases removed from V and 1 base from J, the gap between germline ends came to 20 bases. The CDR3 length is 17 residues. The chain's CDR3 is CASSDNSVWSRQETQYF. The CDR3 nucleotides are TGTGCCAGCAGCGACAATTCGGTCTGGAGTCGCCAAGAGACCCAGTACTTC.

On this clonotype itself: Compared with germline, one end of the junction differs, possibly owing to a read error. The genes are TRBV13 and TRBJ2-2; D is possibly TRBD1 (6 bases). The CDR3 loop spans 18 amino acids. Germline CDR1 is PRHDT and CDR2 is FYEKMQ (reference sequence). CDR3 in amino acids: CAGSLGIGTLTLSGELFF. DNA for the CDR3: TGTGCCGGCAGCTTAGGCATCGGGACATTGACCTTGTCCGGGGAGCTGTTTTTT.

This chain connects TRBV2 to TRBJ2-5; 10 bases line up with TRBD2. The V segment lost 6 bases and the J segment 4 bases; nucleotides outside the gene matches: 8. CDR1 and CDR2 (germline): SNHLY, FYNNEI. The CDR3 covers 15 residues. As DNA, the CDR3 is TGTGCCAGCAGGGGCTCTAGCGGGGGTCTAGAGACCCAGTACTTC. Its translation is CASRGSSGGLETQYF.

V is TRBV9 and J is TRBJ2-5; 7 nucleotides align to TRBD2. With V trimmed by 0 bases and J by 4 bases, 3 bases remained unmatched. Germline values: CDR1 SGDLS, CDR2 YYNGEE. This CDR3 contains 14 residues. CDR3 loop: CASSVGGLPETQYF. CDR3 nucleotides: TGTGCCAGCAGCGTAGGGGGACTACCAGAGACCCAGTACTTC. The complete variable domain, with remaining parts taken from reference TRBV9 and TRBJ2-5, reads DSGVTQTPKHLITATGQRVTLRCSPRSGDLSVYWYQQSLDQGLQFLIQYYNGEERAKGNILERFSAQQFPDLHSELNLSSLELGDSALYFCASSVGGLPETQYFGPGTRLLVL.

Comment on this clonotype: A much more abundant neighbour one base away suggests this may be a read error. The chain joins TRBV6-2 or TRBV6-3 to TRBJ2-7, with D tentatively TRBD2 (6 bases). V gave up 5 bases and J gave up 3 bases, with 11 bases separating them. Per the germline V gene, CDR1 is MNHEY and CDR2 is SVGEGT. This CDR3 has 13 residues. The CDR3: CASSRGLYYEQYF. The CDR3 region has the DNA TGTGCCAGCAGTCGGGGACTCTACTACGAGCAGTACTTC.

To note about this clonotype: One end of the junction is discordant with germline, which a read error may explain. The chain recombines TRBV20-1 with TRBJ2-3, with 7 bases fitting TRBD2. Germline V gives CDR1 DFQATT, CDR2 SNEGSKA (reference sequence). The CDR3 extends over 17 amino acids. DNA for the CDR3: TGCAGTGCTAGAGAAGCATTCCTAGCGGAAAATACAGATACGCGGTATTTT. It translates to CSAREAFLAENTDTRYF.

The rearrangement joins TRBV10-3 to TRBJ1-1; 7 bases match TRBD1. V shed 10 bases and J 10 bases; nucleotides not matched to a gene: 9. This CDR3 contains 11 residues. CDR1 is ENHRY, CDR2 SYGVKD, per germline. In nucleotides, the CDR3 is TGTGCCACGGACACAGGGGAACTAGCTTTCTTT. Residues: CATDTGELAFF.

The chain's CDR3 is CASTDISSYNEQFF. The CDR3 coding sequence is TGTGCCAGCACTGATATTAGCTCCTACAATGAGCAGTTCTTC. The J gene is TRBJ2-1, the V gene TRBV2; no firm D call. Germline CDR1 and CDR2: SNHLY and FYNNEI. The CDR3 extends over 14 amino acids. Trimming pared 7 bases from V and 0 bases from J, leaving 10 bases between.

This clonotype was observed a few times. The V and J genes are TRBV20-1 and TRBJ2-1; 9 bases agree with TRBD2. The CDR3 consists of 14 residues. Losses at the gene ends were 0 bases for V and 9 bases for J; bases not matched to a gene: 6. Germline V lookup: CDR1 DFQATT, CDR2 SNEGSKA (reference sequence). This chain's CDR3 is CSARDPGTSSEQFF. The CDR3 region has the DNA TGCAGTGCTAGAGACCCCGGGACTAGCAGTGAGCAGTTCTTC.

In this sample, this clonotype turned up a few times. The chain's CDR3 is CASSPRGGEETQYF. The CDR3 DNA reads as TGTGCCAGCAGCCCGAGGGGGGGCGAGGAGACCCAGTACTTC. The chain employs TRBV27 and TRBJ2-5; a possible D gene is TRBD2 (7 bases). V lost 6 bases to trimming and J lost 5 bases, with 16 bases between them. The germline V gene has CDR1 MNHEY and CDR2 SMNVEV (reference sequence). This CDR3 is 14 amino acids long.

In its sample, this clonotype was seen a few times. The chain employs TRBV5-1 and TRBJ1-3; 10 bases are shared with TRBD1. Per the germline V gene, CDR1 is SGHRS and CDR2 is YFSETQ. The V and J ends lost 4 bases and 4 bases, in that order; junction bases with no gene match: 17. This CDR3 is 19 amino acids long. DNA for the CDR3: TGCGCCAGCAGCCCCTCCTGGGACAGGGGTTTAGCGGAAGGAAACACCATATATTTT. Encoded protein: CASSPSWDRGLAEGNTIYF.

On this clonotype itself: A read error may be the cause here, since a much bigger clone is one base away. The chain employs TRBV7-9 and TRBJ2-3; D gene unclear. The CDR3 extends over 17 amino acids. Per germline, CDR1 SEHNR and CDR2 FQNEAQ (reference sequence). Here the CDR3 reads CAGSIHSLGYATDTQYF. The CDR3 DNA follows: TGTGCCGGCAGCATACACAGTTTAGGGTACGCCACAGATACGCAGTATTTT.

The table lists this clonotype with many counts. J is TRBJ1-2 and V is TRBV20-1; a possible D gene is TRBD1 (5 bases). CDR3 length: 12 amino acids. The germline V gene has CDR1 DFQATT and CDR2 SNEGSKA (reference sequence). Trimming took 6 bases from V and 4 from J, leaving 12 bases between them. The CDR3 protein is CSAETASYGYTF. Here the CDR3 DNA reads TGCAGTGCAGAGACAGCTAGCTATGGCTACACCTTC.